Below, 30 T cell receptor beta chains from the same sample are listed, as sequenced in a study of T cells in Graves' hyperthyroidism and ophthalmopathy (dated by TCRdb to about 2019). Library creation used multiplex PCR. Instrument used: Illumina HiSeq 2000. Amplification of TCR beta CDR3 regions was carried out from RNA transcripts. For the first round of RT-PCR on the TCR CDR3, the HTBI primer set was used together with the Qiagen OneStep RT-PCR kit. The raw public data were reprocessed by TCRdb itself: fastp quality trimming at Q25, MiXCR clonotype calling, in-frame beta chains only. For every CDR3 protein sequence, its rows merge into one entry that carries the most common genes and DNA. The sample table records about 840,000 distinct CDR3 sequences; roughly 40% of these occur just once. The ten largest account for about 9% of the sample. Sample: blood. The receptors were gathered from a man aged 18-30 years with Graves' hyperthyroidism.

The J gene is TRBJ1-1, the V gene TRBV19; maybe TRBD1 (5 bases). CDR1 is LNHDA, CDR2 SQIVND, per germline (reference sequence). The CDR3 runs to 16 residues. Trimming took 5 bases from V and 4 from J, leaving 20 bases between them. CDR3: CASSFQGGAGSTEAFF. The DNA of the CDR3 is TGTGCCAGTAGTTTTCAAGGAGGGGCGGGGAGCACTGAAGCTTTCTTT.

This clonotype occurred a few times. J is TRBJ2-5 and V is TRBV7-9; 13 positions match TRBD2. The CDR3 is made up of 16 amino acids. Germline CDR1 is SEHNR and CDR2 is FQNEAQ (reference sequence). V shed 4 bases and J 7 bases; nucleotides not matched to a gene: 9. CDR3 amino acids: CASSSQLAGGLMTQYF. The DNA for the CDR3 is TGTGCCAGCAGCTCGCAACTAGCGGGGGGGCTGATGACCCAGTACTTC. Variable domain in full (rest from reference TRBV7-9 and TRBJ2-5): DTGVSQNPRHKITKRGQNVTFRCDPISEHNRLYWYRQTLGQGPEFLTYFQNEAQLEKSRLLSDRFSAERPKGSFSTLEIQRTEQGDSAMYLCASSSQLAGGLMTQYFGPGTRLLVL.

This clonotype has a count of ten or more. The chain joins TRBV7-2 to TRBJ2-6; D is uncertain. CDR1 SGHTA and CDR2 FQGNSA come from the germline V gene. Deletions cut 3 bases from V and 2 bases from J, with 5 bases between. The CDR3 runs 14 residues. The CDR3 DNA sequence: TGTGCCAGCAGCTTGGTGGCTGGGGCCAACGTCCTGACTTTC. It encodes CASSLVAGANVLTF.

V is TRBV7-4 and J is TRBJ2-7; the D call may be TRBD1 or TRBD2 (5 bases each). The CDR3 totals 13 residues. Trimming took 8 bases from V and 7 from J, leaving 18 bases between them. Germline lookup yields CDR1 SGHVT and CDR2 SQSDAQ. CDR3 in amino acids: CASSPPQGEEQYF. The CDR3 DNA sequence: TGTGCCAGCTCACCACCGCAGGGAGAGGAGCAGTACTTC.

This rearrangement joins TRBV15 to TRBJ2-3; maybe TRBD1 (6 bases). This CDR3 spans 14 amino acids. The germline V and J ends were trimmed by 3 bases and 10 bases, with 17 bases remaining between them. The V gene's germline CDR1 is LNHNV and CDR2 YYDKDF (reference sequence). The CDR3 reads CATSRDRGTFPQYF. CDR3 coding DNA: TGTGCCACCAGCAGGGACAGAGGGACGTTTCCGCAGTATTTT.

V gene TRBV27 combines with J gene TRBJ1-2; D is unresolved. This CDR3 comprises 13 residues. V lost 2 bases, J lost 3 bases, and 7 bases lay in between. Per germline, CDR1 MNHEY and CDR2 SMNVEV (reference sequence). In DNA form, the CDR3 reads TGTGCCAGCAGTTTAGGACCTTACTATGGCTACACCTTC. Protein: CASSLGPYYGYTF.

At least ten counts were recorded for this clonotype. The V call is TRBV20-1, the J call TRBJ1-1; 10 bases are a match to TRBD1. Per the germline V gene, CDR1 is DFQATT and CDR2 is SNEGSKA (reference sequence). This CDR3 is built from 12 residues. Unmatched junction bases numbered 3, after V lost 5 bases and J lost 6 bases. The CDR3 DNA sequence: TGCAGTGCTCGACAGGGGGCCTCTGAAGCTTTCTTT. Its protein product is CSARQGASEAFF.

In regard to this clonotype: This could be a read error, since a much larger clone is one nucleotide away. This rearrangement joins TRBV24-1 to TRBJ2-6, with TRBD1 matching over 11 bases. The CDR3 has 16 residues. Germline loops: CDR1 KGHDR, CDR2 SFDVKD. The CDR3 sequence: CATSGTGGVGDNVLTF. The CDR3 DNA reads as TGTGCCACCTCCGGGACAGGGGGGGTTGGGGACAACGTCCTGACTTTC.

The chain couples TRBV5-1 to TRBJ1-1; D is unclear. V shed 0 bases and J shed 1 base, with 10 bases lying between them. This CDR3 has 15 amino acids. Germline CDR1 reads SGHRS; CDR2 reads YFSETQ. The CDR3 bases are TGCGCCAGCAGCTTGGAGTCTCGGGGGAACACTGAAGCTTTCTTT. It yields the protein CASSLESRGNTEAFF.

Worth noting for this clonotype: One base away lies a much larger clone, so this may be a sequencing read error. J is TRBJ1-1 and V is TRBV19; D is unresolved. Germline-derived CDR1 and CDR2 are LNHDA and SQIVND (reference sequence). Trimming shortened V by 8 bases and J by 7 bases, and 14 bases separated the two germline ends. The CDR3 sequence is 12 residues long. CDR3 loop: CASGNQASEAFF. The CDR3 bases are TGTGCCAGTGGTAACCAGGCCAGTGAAGCTTTCTTT.

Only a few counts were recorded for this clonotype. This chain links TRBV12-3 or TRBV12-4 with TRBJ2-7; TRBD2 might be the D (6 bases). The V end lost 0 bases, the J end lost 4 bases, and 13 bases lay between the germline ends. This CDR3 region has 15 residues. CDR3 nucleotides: TGTGCCAGCAGTTTAGCGCTACTGGGGGGATACGAGCAGTACTTC. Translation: CASSLALLGGYEQYF.

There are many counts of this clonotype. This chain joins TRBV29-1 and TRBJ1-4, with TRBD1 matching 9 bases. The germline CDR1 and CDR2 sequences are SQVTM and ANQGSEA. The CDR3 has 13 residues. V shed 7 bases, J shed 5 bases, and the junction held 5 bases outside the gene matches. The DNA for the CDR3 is TGCAGCGGCAGACAGGGGGGCAATGAAAAACTGTTTTTT. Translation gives CSGRQGGNEKLFF.

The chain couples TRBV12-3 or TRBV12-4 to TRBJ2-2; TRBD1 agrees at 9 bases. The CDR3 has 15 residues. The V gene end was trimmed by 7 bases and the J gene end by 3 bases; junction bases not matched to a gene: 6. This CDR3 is CASTLQGADTGELFF. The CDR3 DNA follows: TGTGCCAGCACCCTACAGGGGGCCGACACCGGGGAGCTGTTTTTT.

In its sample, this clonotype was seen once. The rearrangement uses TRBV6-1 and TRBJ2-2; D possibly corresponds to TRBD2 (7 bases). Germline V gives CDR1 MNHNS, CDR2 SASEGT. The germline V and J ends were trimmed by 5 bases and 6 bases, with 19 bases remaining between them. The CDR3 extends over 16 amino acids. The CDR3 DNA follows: TGTGCCAGCAGTTATTCGTACGACGGGGGGCCCGGGGAGCTGTTTTTT. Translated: CASSYSYDGGPGELFF.

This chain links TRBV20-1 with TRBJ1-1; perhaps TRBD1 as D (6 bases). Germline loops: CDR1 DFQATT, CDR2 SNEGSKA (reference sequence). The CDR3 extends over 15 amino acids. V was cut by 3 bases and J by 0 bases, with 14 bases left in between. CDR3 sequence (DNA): TGCAGTGCTAGTAGACCGGACAGATTGAACACTGAAGCTTTCTTT. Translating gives CSASRPDRLNTEAFF.

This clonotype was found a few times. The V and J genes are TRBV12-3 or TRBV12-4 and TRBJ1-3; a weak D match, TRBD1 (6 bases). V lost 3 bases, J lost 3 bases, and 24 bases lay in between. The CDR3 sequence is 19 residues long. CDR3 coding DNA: TGTGCCAGCAGTTTCATTGACAGGACGGTGGTTGAAAATGGAAACACCATATATTTT. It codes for CASSFIDRTVVENGNTIYF.

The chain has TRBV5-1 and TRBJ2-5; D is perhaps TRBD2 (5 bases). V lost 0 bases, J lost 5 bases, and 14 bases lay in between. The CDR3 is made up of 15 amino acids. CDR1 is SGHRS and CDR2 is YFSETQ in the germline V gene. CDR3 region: CASSLDISGWETQYF. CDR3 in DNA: TGCGCCAGCAGCTTGGATATATCGGGATGGGAGACCCAGTACTTC.

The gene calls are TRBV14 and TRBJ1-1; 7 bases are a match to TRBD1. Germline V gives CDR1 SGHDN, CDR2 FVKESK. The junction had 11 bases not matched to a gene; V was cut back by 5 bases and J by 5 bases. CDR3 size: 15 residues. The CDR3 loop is CASSSPTDRRTEAFF. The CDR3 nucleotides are TGTGCCAGCAGCTCACCAACGGACAGGAGGACTGAAGCTTTCTTT.

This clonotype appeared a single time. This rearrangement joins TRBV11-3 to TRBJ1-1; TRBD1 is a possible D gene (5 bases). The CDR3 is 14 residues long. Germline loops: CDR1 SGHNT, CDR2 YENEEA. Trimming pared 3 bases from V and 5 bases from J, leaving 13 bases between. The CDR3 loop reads CASSFRDGETEAFF. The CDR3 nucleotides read TGTGCCAGCAGCTTCAGGGATGGCGAGACTGAAGCTTTCTTT.

This chain's CDR3 is CSLMGGANTEAFF. CDR3 nucleotide sequence: TGCAGCTTGATGGGGGGCGCGAACACTGAAGCTTTCTTT. This chain connects TRBV29-1 to TRBJ1-1; D is perhaps TRBD1 (6 bases). CDR1 and CDR2 from the germline V gene are SQVTM and ANQGSEA. The CDR3 is made up of 13 amino acids. Trimming stripped 8 bases from V and 1 base from J, with 14 bases between.

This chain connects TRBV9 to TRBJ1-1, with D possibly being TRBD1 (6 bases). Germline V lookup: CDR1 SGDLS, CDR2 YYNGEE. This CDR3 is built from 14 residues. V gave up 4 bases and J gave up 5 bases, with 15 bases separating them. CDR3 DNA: TGTGCCAGCAGCCCCCACCAGGGGAAGACTGAAGCTTTCTTT. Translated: CASSPHQGKTEAFF. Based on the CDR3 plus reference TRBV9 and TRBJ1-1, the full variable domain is DSGVTQTPKHLITATGQRVTLRCSPRSGDLSVYWYQQSLDQGLQFLIQYYNGEERAKGNILERFSAQQFPDLHSELNLSSLELGDSALYFCASSPHQGKTEAFFGQGTRLTVV.

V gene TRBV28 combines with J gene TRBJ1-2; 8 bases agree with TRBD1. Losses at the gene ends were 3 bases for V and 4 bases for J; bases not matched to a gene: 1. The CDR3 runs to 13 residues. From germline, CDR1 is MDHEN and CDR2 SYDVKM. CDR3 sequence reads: CASSFRGLYGYTF. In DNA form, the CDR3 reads TGTGCCAGCAGTTTCAGGGGGCTCTATGGCTACACCTTC.

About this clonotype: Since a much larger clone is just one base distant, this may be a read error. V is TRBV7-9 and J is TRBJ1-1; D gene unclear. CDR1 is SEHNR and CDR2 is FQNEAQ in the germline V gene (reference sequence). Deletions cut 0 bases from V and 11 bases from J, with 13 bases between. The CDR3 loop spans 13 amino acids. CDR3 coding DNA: TGTGCCAGCAGCTTAGCGGAAGGAGGTCAGGCTTTCTTT. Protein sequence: CASSLAEGGQAFF.

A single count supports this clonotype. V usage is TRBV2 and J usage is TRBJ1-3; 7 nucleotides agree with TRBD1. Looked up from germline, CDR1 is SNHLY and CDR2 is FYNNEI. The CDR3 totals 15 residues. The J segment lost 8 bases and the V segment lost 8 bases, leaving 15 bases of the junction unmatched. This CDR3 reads CASEGDSNYGYTIYF. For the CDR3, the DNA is TGTGCCAGCGAGGGGGACAGTAACTATGGCTACACCATATATTTT.

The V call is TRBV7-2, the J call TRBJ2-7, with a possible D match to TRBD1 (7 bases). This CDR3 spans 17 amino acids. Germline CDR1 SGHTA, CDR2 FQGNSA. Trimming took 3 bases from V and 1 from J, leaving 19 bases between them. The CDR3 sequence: CASSFGRTGDTSYEQYF. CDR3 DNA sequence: TGTGCCAGCAGCTTTGGGAGGACAGGCGACACTTCCTACGAGCAGTACTTC.

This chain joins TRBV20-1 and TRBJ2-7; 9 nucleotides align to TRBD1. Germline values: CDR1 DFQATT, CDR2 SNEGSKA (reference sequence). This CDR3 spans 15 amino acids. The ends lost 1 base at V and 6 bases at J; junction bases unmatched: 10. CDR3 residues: CSARGRDRDNSEQYF. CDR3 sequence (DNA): TGCAGTGCTAGAGGCCGGGACAGGGATAATAGCGAGCAGTACTTC.

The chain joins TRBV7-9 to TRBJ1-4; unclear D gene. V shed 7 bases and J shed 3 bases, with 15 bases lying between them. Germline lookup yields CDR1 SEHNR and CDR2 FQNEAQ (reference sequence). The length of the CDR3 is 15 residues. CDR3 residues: CASTISGGPNEKLFF. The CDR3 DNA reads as TGTGCCAGCACGATCTCTGGAGGCCCTAATGAAAAACTGTTTTTT.

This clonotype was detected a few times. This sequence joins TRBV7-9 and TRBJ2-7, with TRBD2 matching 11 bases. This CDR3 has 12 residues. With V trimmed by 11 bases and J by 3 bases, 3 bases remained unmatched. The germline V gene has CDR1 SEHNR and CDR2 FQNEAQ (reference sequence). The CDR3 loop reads CALAGGNYEQYF. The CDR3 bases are TGTGCCCTAGCGGGGGGTAACTACGAGCAGTACTTC. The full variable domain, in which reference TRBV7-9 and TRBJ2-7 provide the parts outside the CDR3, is DTGVSQNPRHKITKRGQNVTFRCDPISEHNRLYWYRQTLGQGPEFLTYFQNEAQLEKSRLLSDRFSAERPKGSFSTLEIQRTEQGDSAMYLCALAGGNYEQYFGPGTRLTVT.

The DNA for the CDR3 is TGTGCCAGCAGCCCCGGGGCCGGGGATGGCTACACCTTC. Its protein product is CASSPGAGDGYTF. V gene TRBV9 combines with J gene TRBJ1-2, with D maybe TRBD1 (5 bases). Germline V gene sequence: CDR1 SGDLS, CDR2 YYNGEE. Deletions cut 4 bases from V and 6 bases from J, with 13 bases between. This CDR3 region has 13 residues. The full variable domain, completed using reference TRBV9 and TRBJ1-2, is DSGVTQTPKHLITATGQRVTLRCSPRSGDLSVYWYQQSLDQGLQFLIQYYNGEERAKGNILERFSAQQFPDLHSELNLSSLELGDSALYFCASSPGAGDGYTFGSGTRLTVV.

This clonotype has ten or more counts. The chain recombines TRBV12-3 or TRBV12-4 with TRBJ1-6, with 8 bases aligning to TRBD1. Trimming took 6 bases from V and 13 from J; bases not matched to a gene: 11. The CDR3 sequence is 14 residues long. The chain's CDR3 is CASSQGQEGRPLHF. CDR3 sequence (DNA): TGTGCCAGCAGCCAGGGACAGGAGGGCCGGCCCCTCCACTTT.